Each of the 23 T cell receptor beta chains below was sequenced from the same sample in a study of blood T cell repertoires in COVID-19 (dated by TCRdb to the early 2020s). The library came from the immunoSEQ multiplex PCR assay. This is the immuneACCESS table as TCRdb keeps it, with only in-frame sequences that have V and J called. A part of the clones is gone; compared with another copy, unresolved V genes explain less than half, and the rest is unexplained. Recorded for this sample are under 70,000 clones; about nine tenths of them occurred a single time. The top ten clonotypes cover roughly 40% of the sample. What was sequenced was peripheral blood. The receptors originated from a woman aged 60-75 years with COVID-19, enrolled during active disease.

The rearrangement links TRBV20-1 to TRBJ2-2; 8 nucleotides match TRBD1. V shed 3 bases, J shed 4 bases, and the junction held 16 bases outside the gene matches. Looked up from germline, CDR1 is DFQATT and CDR2 is SNEGSKA (reference sequence). This CDR3 is built from 18 residues. The CDR3 loop is CSASSPGRQGRTTGELFF. The CDR3 DNA reads TGCAGTGCTAGTTCCCCCGGACGACAGGGGAGGACCACCGGGGAGCTGTTTTTT.

This clone was seen only once. CDR3 region: CASSSLRAVKYNEQFF. The CDR3 nucleotides are TGTGCCAGCAGCTCCCTCAGGGCTGTAAAATACAATGAGCAGTTCTTC. V and J are TRBV7-9 and TRBJ2-1; D might be TRBD1 (5 bases). This CDR3 has 16 residues. Germline V gene lookup returns CDR1 SEHNR and CDR2 FQNEAQ (reference sequence). Trimming removed 4 bases at V and 4 bases at J, with 17 bases between.

V is TRBV11-2 and J is TRBJ2-2; TRBD1 might be the D (5 bases). Germline CDR1 and CDR2: SGHAT and FQNNGV. CDR3 size: 15 residues. Trimming pared 2 bases from V and 2 bases from J, leaving 9 bases between. In nucleotides, the CDR3 is TGTGCCAGCAGCTTAACCCAGGGAAACACCGGGGAGCTGTTTTTT. This codes for CASSLTQGNTGELFF.

This clone was detected only a few times. V and J are TRBV30 and TRBJ1-4, with a tentative D call TRBD1 (6 bases). The CDR3 runs to 17 residues. Trimming took off 1 base at V and 0 bases at J, with 15 bases between the two ends. Germline CDR1 reads GTSNPN; CDR2 reads SVGIG (reference sequence). The chain's CDR3 is CAWSAGVATATNEKLFF. CDR3 nucleotides: TGTGCCTGGAGTGCAGGGGTTGCTACTGCAACTAATGAAAAACTGTTTTTT.

This clone appeared a single time. The chain employs TRBV9 and TRBJ1-1; the D gene is possibly TRBD1 (6 bases). This CDR3 comprises 13 residues. Germline V gene data show CDR1 as SGDLS and CDR2 as YYNGEE. The V end lost 2 bases, the J end lost 1 base, and 6 bases lay between the germline ends. CDR3 residues: CASSVGANTEAFF. In DNA, the CDR3 is TGTGCCAGCAGCGTGGGGGCGAACACTGAAGCTTTCTTT. Looking up the rest from reference TRBV9 and TRBJ1-1 gives the full variable domain: DSGVTQTPKHLITATGQRVTLRCSPRSGDLSVYWYQQSLDQGLQFLIQYYNGEERAKGNILERFSAQQFPDLHSELNLSSLELGDSALYFCASSVGANTEAFFGQGTRLTVV.

V is TRBV30 and J is TRBJ1-4; D gene ambiguous. Trimming removed 5 bases from V and 0 bases from J, with 16 bases in between. Germline CDR1 is GTSNPN and CDR2 is SVGIG (reference sequence). The CDR3 extends over 16 amino acids. CDR3 loop: CAWETGLTATNEKLFF. CDR3 coding DNA: TGTGCCTGGGAGACGGGGTTGACCGCAACTAATGAAAAACTGTTTTTT.

The chain carries TRBV6-1 and TRBJ1-1; D gene unclear. Per the germline V gene, CDR1 is MNHNS and CDR2 is SASEGT. V gave up 2 bases and J gave up 3 bases, with 10 bases separating them. CDR3 size: 14 residues. The CDR3 DNA reads as TGTGCCAGCAGTGAAAGTCAGACTTACACTGAAGCTTTCTTT. This gives the protein CASSESQTYTEAFF.

The V gene is TRBV27, the J gene TRBJ1-5; D is unclear. Germline-derived CDR1 and CDR2 are MNHEY and SMNVEV (reference sequence). This CDR3 is 15 amino acids long. Deletions cut 5 bases from V and 4 bases from J, with 15 bases between. Here the CDR3 DNA reads TGTGCCAGCAGTCCCCCGGGGAGAGGAAATCAGCCCCAGCATTTT. Protein sequence: CASSPPGRGNQPQHF.

Only one count was recorded for this clone. The genes are TRBV19 and TRBJ2-3; TRBD2 agrees at 7 bases. The CDR3 runs to 14 residues. J was trimmed by 2 bases and V by 7 bases; bases with no gene match: 6. Germline CDR1 and CDR2: LNHDA and SQIVND (reference sequence). For the CDR3, the DNA is TGTGCCAGTATGGAGCGGGACTACACAGATACGCAGTATTTT. This encodes CASMERDYTDTQYF.

The chain is built from TRBV28 and TRBJ2-1; 13 nucleotides agree with TRBD2. The V gene end was trimmed by 8 bases and the J gene end by 8 bases; junction bases not matched to a gene: 3. The length of the CDR3 is 13 residues. From germline, CDR1 is MDHEN and CDR2 SYDVKM. The CDR3 protein is CASGLAGVHEQFF. CDR3 nucleotides: TGTGCCAGCGGACTAGCGGGAGTTCATGAGCAGTTCTTC.

This clone was seen just once. The gene calls are TRBV7-9 and TRBJ2-3, with D unresolved. Trimming shortened V by 1 base and J by 8 bases, and 4 bases separated the two germline ends. CDR1 is SEHNR, CDR2 FQNEAQ, per germline (reference sequence). The CDR3 is made up of 11 amino acids. This chain's CDR3 is CASSLGPTQYF. The DNA of the CDR3 is TGTGCCAGCAGCTTAGGGCCTACGCAGTATTTT.

V usage is TRBV7-8 and J usage is TRBJ2-2; D may be TRBD2 (5 bases). Germline CDR1 reads SGHVS; CDR2 reads FQNEAQ. CDR3 size: 15 residues. Trimming took off 3 bases at V and 5 bases at J, with 13 bases between the two ends. Written as DNA, the CDR3 is TGTGCCAGCAGCTTCGGGATTCCCGGGACCGGGGAGCTGTTTTTT. Residues: CASSFGIPGTGELFF.

The rearrangement uses TRBV5-1 and TRBJ1-1; a weak D match, TRBD1 (6 bases). The V end was cut by 0 bases, the J end by 7 bases, with 10 bases between. Germline CDR1 SGHRS, CDR2 YFSETQ. The CDR3 loop spans 13 amino acids. CDR3 bases: TGCGCCAGCAGCTTGGACAGGGTGGGTGAAGCTTTCTTT. Amino acid sequence: CASSLDRVGEAFF.

The rearrangement uses TRBV5-4 and TRBJ2-7; a possible D gene is TRBD1 (6 bases). With 0 bases removed from V and 5 bases from J, the gap between germline ends came to 21 bases. There are 17 residues in the CDR3. Germline CDR1 and CDR2: SGHNT and YYREEE (reference sequence). The CDR3 DNA reads TGTGCCAGCAGCTTGGAGGGCCTTTGGCAGGGGAACCACGAGCAGTACTTC. Protein product: CASSLEGLWQGNHEQYF.

This clone occurred a few times. CDR3 coding DNA: TGTGCCATCAGAGGGACAGACACTGAAGCTTTCTTT. This gives the protein CAIRGTDTEAFF. The V and J genes are TRBV10-3 and TRBJ1-1; 7 bases fit TRBD1. Germline loops: CDR1 ENHRY, CDR2 SYGVKD. The CDR3 has 12 amino acids. With 6 bases clipped from V and 3 bases from J, the junction kept 1 base outside the gene matches.

The genes are TRBV9 and TRBJ2-3, with D tentatively TRBD2 (5 bases). Trimming pared 2 bases from V and 4 bases from J, leaving 14 bases between. CDR3 length equals 15 residues. Looked up from germline, CDR1 is SGDLS and CDR2 is YYNGEE. CDR3 residues: CASSVMGERADTQYF. The DNA of the CDR3 is TGTGCCAGCAGCGTCATGGGAGAGAGGGCAGATACGCAGTATTTT.

The rearrangement joins TRBV21-1 to TRBJ2-2; TRBD2 is the table's D call and was not checked against the DNA. TRBV21-1 is a recognized pseudogene. The CDR3 is 18 amino acids. The CDR3 nucleotides read TGTGCCAGCACCAAGGGGAGGAGTAGCGGGAGGAGAACCGGGGAGCTGTTTTTT. Its protein product is CASTKGRSSGRRTGELFF.

This rearrangement joins TRBV2 to TRBJ2-1, with 7 bases aligning to TRBD2. V was pared by 3 bases and J by 4 bases, with 9 bases of the junction left unmatched. The V gene's germline CDR1 is SNHLY and CDR2 FYNNEI. CDR3 length: 16 residues. CDR3 protein: CASSDHAGVRYNEQFF. The CDR3 DNA reads TGTGCCAGCAGTGACCACGCGGGGGTTCGGTACAATGAGCAGTTCTTC.

The chain combines TRBV15 with TRBJ2-3; tentative D call: TRBD1 (5 bases). The CDR3 covers 14 residues. V was shortened by 8 bases and J by 4 bases, with 16 bases between the two germline ends. Germline-derived CDR1 and CDR2 are LNHNV and YYDKDF (reference sequence). The CDR3 spells CATSFQGSPDTQYF. As DNA, the CDR3 is TGTGCCACCTCCTTCCAGGGTTCGCCAGATACGCAGTATTTT.

In its sample, this clone was seen a few times. V usage is TRBV11-2 and J usage is TRBJ1-1; 7 nucleotides align to TRBD1. CDR3 length: 14 amino acids. V shed 3 bases and J 5 bases; nucleotides not matched to a gene: 6. Germline CDR1 reads SGHAT; CDR2 reads FQNNGV. CDR3 protein: CASSFFRGQTEAFF. CDR3 coding DNA: TGTGCCAGCAGCTTCTTTCGGGGACAGACTGAAGCTTTCTTT.

The chain uses TRBV28 and TRBJ2-7; a weak D match, TRBD2 (6 bases). This CDR3 region has 11 residues. Germline CDR1 is MDHEN and CDR2 is SYDVKM. Trimming shortened V by 10 bases and J by 4 bases, and 11 bases separated the two germline ends. The CDR3 DNA follows: TGTGCCACCGTTGGGGGGTACGAGCAGTACTTC. Translated, it gives CATVGGYEQYF.

This chain connects TRBV6-5 to TRBJ2-7, with D possibly TRBD2 on 5 matching bases. The CDR3 sequence is 14 residues long. Germline V gene lookup returns CDR1 MNHEY and CDR2 SVGAGI. The V and J ends lost 3 bases and 6 bases respectively, with 15 bases between them. The CDR3 nucleotides read TGTGCCAGCAGTTATGGCGAGGGCCTCGGCGAGCAGTACTTC. This translates into CASSYGEGLGEQYF.

In this sample, this clone turned up a few times. J is TRBJ1-1 and V is TRBV4-3; possibly TRBD1 for D (6 bases). The V gene lost 7 bases and the J gene lost 3 bases, with 18 bases spanning the gap. This CDR3 comprises 15 residues. CDR1 and CDR2 from the germline V gene are LGHNA and YSLEER. The CDR3, as DNA: TGCGCCAGCACTCCGGGGGGGCTTGGGGACACTGAAGCTTTCTTT. It yields the protein CASTPGGLGDTEAFF.